A selection of T cell receptor beta chains follows, all from one sample in a study of T cell repertoires in cytomegalovirus infection. TCRdb re-derived calls from the reads in MiXCR, one entry per CDR3 protein. The table lists about 270,000 distinct CDR3 sequences, 22% of them singletons. No cognate antigen is known for these TCRs. Specimen: cultured PBMCs, collected from culture after CMV antigen stimulation. These receptors were collected from a human donor in good health (CMV status not recorded). Some clones in this sample may be carry-over from other donors' samples. Both conserved end residues are part of each CDR3. Each record gives: clone size, J gene, V gene, D gene, CDR3 DNA, CDR3 protein. The D gene is left open where the match is weak. A clone size is listed for some rows: how often the clone was seen (once, few, many), or a class if it is expanded.

NA | TRBJ2-5 | TRBV7-2 | TRBD2 | TGTGCCAGCAGCTTATTTGCGGGAGAGGGAGAGACCCAGTACTTC | CASSLFAGEGETQYF
few | TRBJ1-1 | TRBV11-3 | NA | TGTGCCAGCAGCTTAGTGGGGGGGGCCACTGAAGCTTTCTTT | CASSLVGGATEAFF
once | TRBJ1-5 | TRBV15 | NA | TGTGCCACCAGCAGAGTGATAGTGGACCAGCCCCAGCATTTT | CATSRVIVDQPQHF
few | TRBJ2-3 | TRBV11-2 | NA | TGTGCCAGCAGCTTAGTTAGGAGCACAGATACGCAGTATTTT | CASSLVRSTDTQYF
many | TRBJ2-1 | TRBV11-2 | NA | TGTGCCAGCAGCTTAGCGTGGGCCAAGGATGAGCAGTTCTTC | CASSLAWAKDEQFF
many | TRBJ1-3 | TRBV7-2 | TRBD1 | TGTGCCAGCAGCCCTATGAGGGGGCACGTAAACACCATATATTTT | CASSPMRGHVNTIYF
few | TRBJ2-7 | TRBV27 | NA | TGTGCCAGCAGTGCCTTGAGAGACGAGCAGTACTTC | CASSALRDEQYF
NA | TRBJ2-3 | TRBV7-3 | TRBD2 | TGTGCCAGCAGCATTAGCGGGGGAAGCTCAGATACGCAGTATTTT | CASSISGGSSDTQYF
few | TRBJ1-4 | TRBV28 | NA | TGTGCCAGCAGTGCCCGGACTGTACGTAATGAAAAACTGTTTTTT | CASSARTVRNEKLFF
many | TRBJ2-5 | TRBV11-2 | NA | TGTGCCAGCAGCTTAGATTCGTTTTCCCAGGGGAAGGGGACCCAGTACTTC | CASSLDSFSQGKGTQYF
NA | TRBJ1-3 | TRBV18 | NA | TGTGCCAGCTCACCCCTACAGGGCCACTCTGGAAACACCATATATTTT | CASSPLQGHSGNTIYF
few | TRBJ2-3 | TRBV20-1 | NA | TGCAGTGCTAGAGATCCCCCTACGCAGTATTTT | CSARDPPTQYF
few | TRBJ2-5 | TRBV7-2 | NA | TGTGCCAGCAGCCGCCGGACTGAAGAGACCCAGTACTTC | CASSRRTEETQYF
NA | TRBJ1-6 | TRBV27 | NA | TGTGCCAGCAGTTTAACCCCGCAGGGTCGACGAGCGCCCCTCCACTTT | CASSLTPQGRRAPLHF
NA | TRBJ1-6 | TRBV4-1 | NA | TGCGCCAGCAGCCAAGAGGGGGCCAATTCACCCCTCCACTTT | CASSQEGANSPLHF
many | TRBJ2-1 | TRBV5-4 | NA | TGTGCCAGCAGCTCTCCAGGTCGAAATGAGCAGTTCTTC | CASSSPGRNEQFF
NA | TRBJ1-5 | TRBV6-2/TRBV6-3 | NA | TGTGCCAGCAGTTACATCGGCAGAAATCAGCCCCAGCATTTT | CASSYIGRNQPQHF
many | TRBJ2-4 | TRBV7-2 | NA | TGTGCCAGCAGCTTAGCCCCGACTAGTACCAAAAACATTCAGTACTTC | CASSLAPTSTKNIQYF
many | TRBJ2-1 | TRBV28 | TRBD2 | TGTGCCAGCGGGTCTAGCGGGATCTTCTACAATGAGCAGTTCTTC | CASGSSGIFYNEQFF
many | TRBJ2-2 | TRBV6-1 | NA | TGTGCCAGCAGTAGAGTGGGTTTGGGTATGGGCACCGGGGAGCTGTTTTTT | CASSRVGLGMGTGELFF
NA | TRBJ2-1 | TRBV4-1 | TRBD2 | TGCGCCAGCAGCCGCGGGACTAGCGGGAGTGAGGAGCAGTTCTTC | CASSRGTSGSEEQFF
few | TRBJ2-1 | TRBV9 | TRBD2 | TGTGCCAGCAGCGGACCTAGCGGGAGGGCCCACAATGAGCAGTTCTTC | CASSGPSGRAHNEQFF
few | TRBJ2-7 | TRBV28 | TRBD1 | TGTGCCAGCAGTCCCCCGGGACAGATCTCCTACGAGCAGTACTTC | CASSPPGQISYEQYF
NA | TRBJ2-5 | TRBV29-1 | NA | TGCAGCGTCGTTACGGGAGTATGGAAAGAGACCCAGTACTTC | CSVVTGVWKETQYF
few | TRBJ1-3 | TRBV24-1 | NA | TGTGCCACCAGTGAAGGACTTGGAAACACCATATATTTT | CATSEGLGNTIYF
few | TRBJ1-2 | TRBV12-3/TRBV12-4 | NA | TGTGCCAGCAGTTTCACCTCCCCCGGTGGCTACACCTTC | CASSFTSPGGYTF
many | TRBJ1-5 | TRBV7-2 | NA | TGTGCCAGCAGCCTAGTATTAGCCACAGGGAATCAGCCCCAGCATTTT | CASSLVLATGNQPQHF